The TCR beta chain under discussion was sequenced for a study of blood T cell repertoires in COVID-19. Study information: Acute-phase and convalescent COVID-19 samples originated in the United States, Italy and Spain. Sources were T cells, B-cell-depleted T cells, or PBMCs; the material itself was cDNA or gDNA.

The sample holds one count of this clone. Sequencing used immunoSEQ multiplex PCR; TCRdb keeps in-frame clones, though not all of them. The data show around 310,000 clones, around 90% seen once. The clonotype was recovered from a woman aged 40 to 50 with COVID-19, enrolled during active disease. The specimen was peripheral blood.

DNA for the CDR3: TGTGCCAGCCACTCCGGGACAGGGGGCGGAAAACTGTTTTTT. Its translation: CASHSGTGGGKLFF. V gene TRBV28 combines with J gene TRBJ1-4; TRBD1 matches at 12 bases. The germline V gene encodes CDR1 MDHEN and CDR2 SYDVKM. The junction had 8 bases not matched to a gene; V was cut back by 8 bases and J by 10 bases. The CDR3 spans 14 residues.